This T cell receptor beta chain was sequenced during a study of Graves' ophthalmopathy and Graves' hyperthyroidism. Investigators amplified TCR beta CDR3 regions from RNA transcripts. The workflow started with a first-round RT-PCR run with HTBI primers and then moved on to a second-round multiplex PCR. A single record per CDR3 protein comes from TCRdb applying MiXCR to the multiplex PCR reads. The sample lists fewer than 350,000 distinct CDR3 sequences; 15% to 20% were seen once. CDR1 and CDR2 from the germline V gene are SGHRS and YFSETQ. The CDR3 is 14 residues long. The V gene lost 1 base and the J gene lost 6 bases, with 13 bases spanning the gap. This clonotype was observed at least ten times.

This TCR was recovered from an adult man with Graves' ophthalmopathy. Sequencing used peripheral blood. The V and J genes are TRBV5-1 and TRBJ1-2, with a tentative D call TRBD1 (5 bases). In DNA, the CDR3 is TGCGCCAGCAGCTTGATAGGTAGAGGGGATGGCTACACCTTC. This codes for CASSLIGRGDGYTF.